Following are 30 T cell receptor beta chains from one sample sequenced in a study of beta chain features in type 1 diabetes (dated by TCRdb to the late 2010s). The investigation overall reported the following: A moderate but significant shortening of TCRB CDR3 length was observed in type 1 diabetes patients in all four CD4+ subsets.

The library was prepared using the immunoSEQ multiplex PCR assay. The entire amount of isolated RNA was reverse transcribed using the High Capacity cDNA Reverse Transcription Kit, so the sequenced TCRB transcripts were expressed ones. This immuneACCESS table, as held by TCRdb, lists in-frame sequences with V and J called but not all clones. Of the missing ones, under half trace to an unresolved V gene in checked studies; the others have no known cause. The sample has about 160,000 clones on record, approximately 8% of them singletons. The top ten constitute 0.94% of the sample. No antigen has been assigned to these receptors. Sequenced sample: central memory CD4+ T cells from blood. The receptors derive from a woman in her thirties or forties with type 1 diabetes.

The chain uses TRBV20-1 and TRBJ1-1; D gene ambiguous. V was clipped by 4 bases and J by 6 bases, with 6 bases between them. This CDR3 is 10 amino acids long. In germline, CDR1 is DFQATT, CDR2 SNEGSKA (reference sequence). The CDR3 DNA is TGCAGTGCTACCCGGGCTGAAGCTTTCTTT. Amino acid sequence: CSATRAEAFF.

This clone has only a few counts. The CDR3 loop reads CATGGEDNQPQHF. CDR3 in DNA: TGTGCCACGGGGGGGGAAGACAATCAGCCCCAGCATTTT. V usage is TRBV5-3 and J usage is TRBJ1-5, with D perhaps matching TRBD1 (5 bases). TRBV5-3 belongs to the ORF category, with a function that is uncertain. This CDR3 has 13 amino acids. The ends were cut back, 9 bases at V and 3 bases at J, with 13 bases in the middle.

The chain links TRBV5-1 to TRBJ1-1; D unclear. CDR3 length equals 16 residues. Germline V gives CDR1 SGHRS, CDR2 YFSETQ. The ends were cut back, 4 bases at V and 4 bases at J, with 20 bases in the middle. The CDR3 DNA is TGCGCCAGCAGCCCGGCCGTCGTAGGAGAGGGCACTGAAGCTTTCTTT. Translation gives CASSPAVVGEGTEAFF.

This clone was seen only a few times. J is TRBJ2-1 and V is TRBV9; a possible D gene is TRBD2 (5 bases). CDR3 length equals 15 residues. CDR1 SGDLS and CDR2 YYNGEE come from the germline V gene. V was cut by 4 bases and J by 7 bases, with 18 bases left in between. CDR3 residues: CASSPTLTGVNEQFF. CDR3 nucleotides: TGTGCCAGCAGCCCCACCTTGACCGGGGTTAATGAGCAGTTCTTC.

This clone has ten or more counts. The rearrangement joins TRBV18 to TRBJ2-2, with 7 bases that match TRBD1. The CDR3 is 16 residues long. With V trimmed by 3 bases and J by 5 bases, 9 bases remained unmatched. The germline V gene has CDR1 KGHSH and CDR2 LQKENI. The CDR3 is CASSPFRDRGTGELFF. The CDR3 nucleotides read TGTGCCAGCTCACCCTTTAGGGACAGAGGGACCGGGGAGCTGTTTTTT.

This clone was seen only a few times. J is TRBJ1-1 and V is TRBV29-1; D is perhaps TRBD1 (6 bases). V lost 5 bases, J lost 0 bases, and 10 bases lay in between. This CDR3 is built from 13 residues. CDR1 and CDR2 (germline): SQVTM, ANQGSEA. For the CDR3, the DNA is TGCAGCGTTCGGACAGATATGAACACTGAAGCTTTCTTT. Translation: CSVRTDMNTEAFF.

This sequence joins TRBV7-9 and TRBJ1-3; tentatively, D is TRBD1 (6 bases). With 5 bases removed from V and 0 bases from J, the gap between germline ends came to 14 bases. This CDR3 has 16 amino acids. Germline values: CDR1 SEHNR, CDR2 FQNEAQ (reference sequence). The CDR3 DNA follows: TGTGCCAGCAGCCCTGCTGGACAGCTCTCTGGAAACACCATATATTTT. Translating it yields CASSPAGQLSGNTIYF.

J is TRBJ2-5 and V is TRBV28; 13 bases match TRBD2. The CDR3 has 18 amino acids. After removal of 4 bases from V and 5 bases from J, the junction contained 13 bases not matched to a gene. Germline V gene lookup returns CDR1 MDHEN and CDR2 SYDVKM. CDR3 sequence (DNA): TGTGCCAGCAGTTCTGTCGGACTAGCGGGAGACATAGGGGAGACCCAGTACTTC. It yields the protein CASSSVGLAGDIGETQYF.

This clone was observed a few times. The chain combines TRBV4-2 with TRBJ2-3; 9 bases align to TRBD2. V trimming: 0 bases; J trimming: 2 bases; junction bases outside the gene matches: 12. Germline-derived CDR1 and CDR2 are LGHNA and YNFKEQ. This CDR3 region has 19 residues. For the CDR3, the DNA is TGTGCCAGCAGCCAAGAAAAGATAGCGGGGGTCCTACTCACAGATACGCAGTATTTT. It is translated as CASSQEKIAGVLLTDTQYF.

The gene calls are TRBV7-2 and TRBJ1-2, with D perhaps TRBD1 (6 bases). This CDR3 is built from 14 residues. Per the germline V gene, CDR1 is SGHTA and CDR2 is FQGNSA. V dropped 4 bases and J dropped 4 bases, with 13 bases sitting between them. CDR3 sequence reads: CASSSHREGYGYTF. The CDR3 region has the DNA TGTGCCAGCAGCTCCCACAGGGAAGGCTATGGCTACACCTTC.

CDR3 loop: CSARQGTNTGELFF. Here the CDR3 DNA reads TGCAGCGCCCGACAGGGGACGAACACCGGGGAGCTGTTTTTT. This rearrangement joins TRBV29-1 to TRBJ2-2; 8 nucleotides agree with TRBD1. The V and J ends lost 7 bases and 0 bases, in that order; junction bases with no gene match: 4. CDR3 length: 14 amino acids. The germline gives CDR1 SQVTM, CDR2 ANQGSEA.

In this sample, this clone turned up a few times. The V and J genes are TRBV28 and TRBJ1-1, with 8 positions matching TRBD1. Losses at the gene ends were 6 bases for V and 2 bases for J; bases not matched to a gene: 11. Germline V gene lookup returns CDR1 MDHEN and CDR2 SYDVKM. The CDR3 sequence is 16 residues long. The CDR3 loop is CASRMTGVFKNTEAFF. The CDR3 DNA is TGTGCCAGCAGAATGACAGGGGTTTTTAAAAACACTGAAGCTTTCTTT.

In its sample, this clone was seen a few times. The chain carries TRBV29-1 and TRBJ2-5, with 7 positions matching TRBD1. The CDR3 spans 12 residues. The germline V gene encodes CDR1 SQVTM and CDR2 ANQGSEA. The trim removed 6 bases at V and 4 bases at J, leaving 5 bases unmatched. DNA for the CDR3: TGCAGCGTCCAAGGGGGCGGAGAGACCCAGTACTTC. Translation gives CSVQGGGETQYF.

The rearrangement links TRBV7-2 to TRBJ1-2; the D gene is possibly TRBD1 (5 bases). CDR3 length: 17 amino acids. V was cut by 5 bases and J by 5 bases, with 24 bases left in between. CDR1 SGHTA and CDR2 FQGNSA come from the germline V gene. As DNA, the CDR3 is TGTGCCAGCAGCGGACGGGATACCTTCTCGGGGGTGTATGGCTACACCTTC. Protein product: CASSGRDTFSGVYGYTF.

There are a few counts of this clone. The chain couples TRBV4-1 to TRBJ1-5; D unresolved. Germline lookup yields CDR1 MGHRA and CDR2 YSYEKL. Trimming took off 0 bases at V and 7 bases at J, with 10 bases between the two ends. CDR3 length equals 14 residues. CDR3 DNA sequence: TGCGCCAGCAGCCAAGACGACGGGGAACAGCCCCAGCATTTT. Translating gives CASSQDDGEQPQHF.

The sample holds a few counts of this clone. The J gene is TRBJ2-7, the V gene TRBV5-1, with 9 bases that match TRBD2. The ends lost 0 bases at V and 6 bases at J; junction bases unmatched: 7. CDR3 length equals 15 residues. Germline assignment: CDR1 SGHRS and CDR2 YFSETQ. The CDR3 region is CASSLETSGGREQYF. The CDR3 bases are TGCGCCAGCAGCTTGGAGACTAGCGGAGGGCGCGAGCAGTACTTC.

The sample holds a few counts of this clone. The chain carries TRBV6-5 and TRBJ1-6; D remains ambiguous. Trimming shortened V by 2 bases and J by 7 bases, and 6 bases separated the two germline ends. CDR1 is MNHEY, CDR2 SVGAGI, per germline. The CDR3 totals 13 residues. This CDR3 is CASSYDLNSPLHF. CDR3 coding DNA: TGTGCCAGCAGTTACGACTTGAATTCACCCCTCCACTTT.

At least ten counts were recorded for this clone. The V and J genes are TRBV29-1 and TRBJ1-1; 10 nucleotides match TRBD1. The V gene end was trimmed by 4 bases and the J gene end by 3 bases; junction bases not matched to a gene: 2. The germline gives CDR1 SQVTM, CDR2 ANQGSEA. CDR3 size: 13 residues. CDR3 loop: CSVVGTGDTEAFF. Here the CDR3 DNA reads TGCAGCGTTGTCGGGACAGGGGACACTGAAGCTTTCTTT.

The gene calls are TRBV7-9 and TRBJ2-7; D gene ambiguous. Trimming stripped 4 bases from V and 5 bases from J, with 12 bases between. There are 13 residues in the CDR3. CDR1 and CDR2 (germline): SEHNR, FQNEAQ (reference sequence). This CDR3 reads CASSSMWANEQYF. For the CDR3, the DNA is TGTGCCAGCAGCTCAATGTGGGCAAACGAGCAGTACTTC.

The chain uses TRBV19 and TRBJ1-4; unclear D gene. V lost 5 bases and J 8 bases, leaving 12 bases between the germline ends. Looked up from germline, CDR1 is LNHDA and CDR2 is SQIVND (reference sequence). This CDR3 comprises 13 residues. The CDR3 DNA sequence: TGTGCCAGTAGTCGGCGGGAAGGGGAAAAACTGTTTTTT. It specifies CASSRREGEKLFF. Complete variable domain (other parts from reference TRBV19 and TRBJ1-4): DGGITQSPKYLFRKEGQNVTLSCEQNLNHDAMYWYRQDPGQGLRLIYYSQIVNDFQKGDIAEGYSVSREKKESFPLTVTSAQKNPTAFYLCASSRREGEKLFFGSGTQLSVL.

This rearrangement joins TRBV19 to TRBJ1-4; possible D gene TRBD1, 5 bases. This CDR3 comprises 16 residues. The germline CDR1 and CDR2 sequences are LNHDA and SQIVND (reference sequence). V dropped 4 bases and J dropped 5 bases, with 17 bases sitting between them. The DNA of the CDR3 is TGTGCCAGTAGTAACCCCCGCACAGGAACGAATGAAAAACTGTTTTTT. Translation gives CASSNPRTGTNEKLFF.

This clone was picked up a small number of times. The chain links TRBV6-5 to TRBJ2-5, with D maybe TRBD1 (5 bases). Germline CDR1 is MNHEY and CDR2 is SVGAGI. The ends were cut back, 2 bases at V and 4 bases at J, with 11 bases in the middle. CDR3 length: 14 residues. Written as DNA, the CDR3 is TGTGCCAGCAGTTACCAAAGGGGTGCAGAGACCCAGTACTTC. Residues: CASSYQRGAETQYF.

This clone came up a few times. The CDR3 bases are TGTGCCAGCAGCTCCAAACAGGGCCTCGAGCAGTACTTC. As protein: CASSSKQGLEQYF. This chain joins TRBV6-6 and TRBJ2-7; D is possibly TRBD1 (6 bases). The CDR3 is 13 residues long. Germline CDR1 and CDR2: MNHNY and SVGAGI (reference sequence). Trimming cost V 6 bases and J 6 bases, with 15 bases left between them.

Ten or more counts support this clone. CDR3 DNA: TGTGCCTGGAGTGCGCAGGGCGACTATGGCTACACCTTC. Protein product: CAWSAQGDYGYTF. This sequence joins TRBV30 and TRBJ1-2, with D maybe TRBD1 (5 bases). Germline assignment: CDR1 GTSNPN and CDR2 SVGIG (reference sequence). CDR3 length: 13 residues. Trimming removed 1 base from V and 3 bases from J, with 9 bases in between.

This clone was counted many times. The chain is built from TRBV5-1 and TRBJ2-1, with 15 bases fitting TRBD2. Germline CDR1 reads SGHRS; CDR2 reads YFSETQ. The V gene end was trimmed by 4 bases and the J gene end by 3 bases; junction bases not matched to a gene: 5. The CDR3 contains 17 residues. CDR3 region: CASSTGLAGGVYNEQFF. The CDR3 DNA reads TGCGCCAGCAGCACGGGACTAGCGGGGGGAGTCTACAATGAGCAGTTCTTC.

This clone was detected a few times. J is TRBJ2-3 and V is TRBV18, with 7 bases fitting TRBD1. Unmatched junction bases numbered 10, after V lost 3 bases and J lost 10 bases. CDR3 length: 14 residues. Germline V CDR1 and CDR2: KGHSH, LQKENI. The CDR3 protein is CASSPPDRAGAQYF. CDR3 DNA sequence: TGTGCCAGCTCACCTCCAGACAGGGCTGGAGCGCAGTATTTT.

The rearrangement joins TRBV5-4 to TRBJ2-1, with TRBD1 as a possible D gene (6 bases). Trimming removed 4 bases from V and 2 bases from J, with 16 bases in between. Germline CDR1 and CDR2: SGHNT and YYREEE (reference sequence). CDR3 length equals 16 residues. This CDR3 reads CASSGQGSLAYNEQFF. The CDR3 DNA reads as TGTGCCAGCAGCGGCCAGGGGAGTCTGGCCTACAATGAGCAGTTCTTC. Full variable domain (outside the CDR3, taken from reference TRBV5-4 and TRBJ2-1): ETGVTQSPTHLIKTRGQQVTLRCSSQSGHNTVSWYQQALGQGPQFIFQYYREEENGRGNFPPRFSGLQFPNYSSELNVNALELDDSALYLCASSGQGSLAYNEQFFGPGTRLTVL.

The chain couples TRBV10-3 to TRBJ2-7, with D possibly matching TRBD2 (5 bases). V shed 6 bases and J shed 4 bases, with 13 bases lying between them. The CDR3 has 13 residues. The germline gives CDR1 ENHRY, CDR2 SYGVKD. In nucleotides, the CDR3 is TGTGCCATCAGCCCTCGGACGGGGTACGAGCAGTACTTC. Translation: CAISPRTGYEQYF.

This clone was observed a handful of times. The V call is TRBV5-1, the J call TRBJ2-5; tentative D call: TRBD1 (6 bases). Per germline, CDR1 SGHRS and CDR2 YFSETQ. With 6 bases removed from V and 1 base from J, the gap between germline ends came to 7 bases. This CDR3 comprises 12 residues. The CDR3 DNA follows: TGCGCCAGCATGGGGGCCCAAGAGACCCAGTACTTC. Encoded protein: CASMGAQETQYF.

This rearrangement joins TRBV4-3 to TRBJ2-1; 7 bases map to TRBD1. This CDR3 is 13 amino acids long. V shed 3 bases, J shed 6 bases, and the junction held 2 bases outside the gene matches. Germline assignment: CDR1 LGHNA and CDR2 YSLEER. CDR3 residues: CASSQGQLNEQFF. CDR3 nucleotides: TGCGCCAGCAGCCAGGGACAGCTCAATGAGCAGTTCTTC.